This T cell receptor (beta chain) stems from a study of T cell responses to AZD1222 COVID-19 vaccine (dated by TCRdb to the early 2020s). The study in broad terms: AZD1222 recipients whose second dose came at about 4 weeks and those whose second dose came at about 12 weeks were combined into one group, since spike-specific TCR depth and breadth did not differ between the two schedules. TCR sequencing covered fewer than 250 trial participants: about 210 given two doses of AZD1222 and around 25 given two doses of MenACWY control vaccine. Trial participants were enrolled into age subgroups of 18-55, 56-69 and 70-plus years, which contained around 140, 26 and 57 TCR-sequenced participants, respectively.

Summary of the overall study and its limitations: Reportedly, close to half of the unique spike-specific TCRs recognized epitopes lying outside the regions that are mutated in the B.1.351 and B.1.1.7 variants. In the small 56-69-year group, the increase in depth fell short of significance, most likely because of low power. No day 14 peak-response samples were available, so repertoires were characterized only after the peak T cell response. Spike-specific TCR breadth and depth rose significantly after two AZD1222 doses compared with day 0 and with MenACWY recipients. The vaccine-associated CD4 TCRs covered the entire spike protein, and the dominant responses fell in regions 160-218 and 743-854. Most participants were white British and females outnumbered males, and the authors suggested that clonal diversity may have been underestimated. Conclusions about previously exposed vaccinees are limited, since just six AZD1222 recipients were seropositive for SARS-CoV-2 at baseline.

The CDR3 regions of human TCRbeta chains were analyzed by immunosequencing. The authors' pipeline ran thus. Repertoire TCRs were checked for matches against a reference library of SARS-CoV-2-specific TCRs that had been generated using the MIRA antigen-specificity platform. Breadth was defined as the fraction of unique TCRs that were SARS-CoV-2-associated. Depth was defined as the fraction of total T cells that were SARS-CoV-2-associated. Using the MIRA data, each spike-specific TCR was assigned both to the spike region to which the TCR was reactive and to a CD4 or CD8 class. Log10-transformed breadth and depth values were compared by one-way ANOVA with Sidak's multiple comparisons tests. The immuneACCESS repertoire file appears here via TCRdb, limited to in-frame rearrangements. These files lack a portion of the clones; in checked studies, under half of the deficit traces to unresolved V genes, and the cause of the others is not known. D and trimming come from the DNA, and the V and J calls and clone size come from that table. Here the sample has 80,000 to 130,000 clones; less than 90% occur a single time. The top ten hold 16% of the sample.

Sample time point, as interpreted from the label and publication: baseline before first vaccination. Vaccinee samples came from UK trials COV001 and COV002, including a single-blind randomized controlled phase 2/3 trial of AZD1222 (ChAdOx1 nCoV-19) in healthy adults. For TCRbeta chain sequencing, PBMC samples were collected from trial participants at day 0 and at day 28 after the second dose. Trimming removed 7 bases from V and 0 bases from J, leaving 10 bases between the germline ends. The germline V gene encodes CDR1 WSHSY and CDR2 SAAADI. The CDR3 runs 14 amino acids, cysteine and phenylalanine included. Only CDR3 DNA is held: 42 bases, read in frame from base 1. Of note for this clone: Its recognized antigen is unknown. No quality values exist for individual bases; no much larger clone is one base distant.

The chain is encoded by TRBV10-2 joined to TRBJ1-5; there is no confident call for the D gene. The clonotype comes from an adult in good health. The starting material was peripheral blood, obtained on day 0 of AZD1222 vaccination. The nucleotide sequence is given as TGCGCCAGCACCCCGGTGAATAGCAATCAGCCCCAGCATTTT. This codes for CASTPVNSNQPQHF.